The sample holds many counts of the clone carrying this T cell receptor beta chain. Its antigen is currently unknown. This entry belongs to a study of T-cell memory formation after mild COVID-19. TCRdb recomputed calls from the 5' RACE reads with MiXCR, one row per CDR3 protein. The data contain roughly 550,000 distinct CDR3 sequences, around 21% of them singletons. Findings and caveats of the study: Contracting clones from day 15 to 85 had balanced CD4/CD8; later expanders favoured CD4+. Memory sampled before infection contained some responding clones, suggesting cross-reactive memory joined. Contracting clones localized mainly to CM and EM when CD4+ and mainly to EMRA when CD8+.

The source material was PBMCs or a T cell subset sorted from them (not recorded which). The origin of this receptor is an adult woman who had mild COVID-19 (a few samples of this study predate the infection). Cell type and time point are not known.

The CDR3: CASSLRLAGVNEQFF. The CDR3 region has the DNA TGTGCCAGCAGCTTAAGGCTAGCGGGAGTGAATGAGCAGTTCTTC. The chain uses TRBV7-3 and TRBJ2-1, with 10 bases aligning to TRBD2. V was clipped by 1 base and J by 7 bases; unmatched bases: 4. This CDR3 has 15 amino acids. The germline CDR1 and CDR2 sequences are SGHTA and FQGTGA.